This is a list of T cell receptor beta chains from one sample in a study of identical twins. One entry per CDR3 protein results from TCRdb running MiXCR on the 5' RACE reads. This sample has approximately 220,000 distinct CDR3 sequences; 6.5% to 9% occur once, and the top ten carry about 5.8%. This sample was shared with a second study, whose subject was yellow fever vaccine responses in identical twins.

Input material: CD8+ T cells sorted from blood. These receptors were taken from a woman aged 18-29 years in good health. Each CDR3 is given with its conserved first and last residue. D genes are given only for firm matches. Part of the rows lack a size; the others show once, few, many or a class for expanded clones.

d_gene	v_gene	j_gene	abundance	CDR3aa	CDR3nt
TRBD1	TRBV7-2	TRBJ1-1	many	CASSTHRGIGDTEAFF	TGTGCCAGCAGCACCCACAGGGGAATTGGCGACACTGAAGCTTTCTTT
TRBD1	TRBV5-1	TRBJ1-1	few	CASSLQIGQGNTEAFF	TGCGCCAGCAGCTTGCAGATTGGACAGGGGAACACTGAAGCTTTCTTT
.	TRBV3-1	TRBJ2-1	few	CASNQQGRVNEQFF	TGTGCCAGCAATCAGCAGGGTCGGGTCAATGAGCAGTTCTTC
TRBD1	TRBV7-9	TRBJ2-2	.	CASSFKGQGLTGELFF	TGTGCCAGCAGCTTTAAGGGACAGGGCCTCACCGGGGAGCTGTTTTTT
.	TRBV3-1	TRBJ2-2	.	CASSPLTLGTGELFF	TGTGCCAGCAGCCCCTTAACTCTAGGGACCGGGGAGCTGTTTTTT
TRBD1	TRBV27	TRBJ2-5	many	CASRSTGFETQYF	TGTGCCAGCAGATCGACAGGGTTTGAGACCCAGTACTTC
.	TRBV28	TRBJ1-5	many	CASSLDSINQPQHF	TGTGCCAGCAGCCTGGACAGCATCAATCAGCCCCAGCATTTT
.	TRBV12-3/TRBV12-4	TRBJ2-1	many	CASSLDLAGASYNEQFF	TGTGCCAGCAGTTTAGATTTGGCGGGGGCCTCCTACAATGAGCAGTTCTTC
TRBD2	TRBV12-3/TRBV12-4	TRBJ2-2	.	CASSWTSGAGELFF	TGTGCCAGCAGCTGGACTAGCGGAGCCGGGGAGCTGTTTTTT
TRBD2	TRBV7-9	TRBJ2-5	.	CASSIREEVETQYF	TGTGCCAGCAGTATACGGGAGGAGGTGGAGACCCAGTACTTC
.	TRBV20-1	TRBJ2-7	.	CSARVGRVSYEQYF	TGCAGTGCGAGGGTCGGTAGGGTGTCCTACGAGCAGTACTTC
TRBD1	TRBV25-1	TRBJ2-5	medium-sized	CASSEFDRGSSRHF	TGTGCCAGCAGTGAATTTGACAGGGGGTCCTCCCGGCACTTC
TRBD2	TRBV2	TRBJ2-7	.	CASNDGTSGRKGYEQYF	TGTGCCAGCAACGATGGGACTAGCGGGAGGAAAGGGTACGAGCAGTACTTC
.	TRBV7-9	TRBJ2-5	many	CASSLWTYRGETQYF	TGTGCCAGCAGCTTATGGACCTACCGGGGGGAGACCCAGTACTTC
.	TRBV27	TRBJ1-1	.	CASSPTKRQNTEAFF	TGTGCCAGCAGTCCGACCAAAAGACAGAACACTGAAGCTTTCTTT
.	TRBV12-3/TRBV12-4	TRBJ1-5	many	CASSISFNQPQHF	TGTGCCAGCAGTATCTCATTCAATCAGCCCCAGCATTTT
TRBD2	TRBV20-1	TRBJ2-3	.	CSANSGSTDTQYF	TGCAGTGCTAATAGCGGGAGCACAGATACGCAGTATTTT
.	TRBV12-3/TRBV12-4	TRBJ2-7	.	CASTTTGPYEQYF	TGTGCCAGCACGACCACGGGGCCGTACGAGCAGTACTTC
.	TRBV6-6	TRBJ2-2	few	CATLGGANGELFF	TGTGCCACCCTGGGGGGGGCCAACGGGGAGCTGTTTTTT
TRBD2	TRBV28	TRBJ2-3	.	CASSWTSGGTDTQYF	TGTGCCAGCAGTTGGACTAGCGGGGGCACAGATACGCAGTATTTT
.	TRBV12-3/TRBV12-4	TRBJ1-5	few	CASSPGHLGQPQHF	TGTGCCAGCAGTCCGGGACACCTTGGGCAGCCCCAGCATTTT
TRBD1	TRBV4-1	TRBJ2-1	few	CASSHLQGPDLYNEQFF	TGCGCCAGCAGCCATCTACAGGGGCCCGACCTTTACAATGAGCAGTTCTTC
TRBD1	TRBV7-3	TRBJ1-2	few	CASSPRQGIYTF	TGTGCCAGCAGCCCGAGACAGGGGATCTACACCTTC
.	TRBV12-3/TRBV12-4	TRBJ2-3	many	CASSFNSVDTQYF	TGTGCCAGCAGTTTCAACTCCGTAGATACGCAGTATTTT
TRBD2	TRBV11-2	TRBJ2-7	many	CASATGGYEQYF	TGTGCCAGCGCCACGGGAGGTTACGAGCAGTACTTC
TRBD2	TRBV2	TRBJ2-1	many	CASSEGLAPLNEQFF	TGTGCCAGCAGTGAGGGACTAGCCCCTCTCAATGAGCAGTTCTTC
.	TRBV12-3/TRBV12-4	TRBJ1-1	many	CASSPTPAGEAFF	TGTGCCAGCAGCCCTACTCCCGCAGGAGAAGCTTTCTTT
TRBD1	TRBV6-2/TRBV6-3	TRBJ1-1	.	CASNRDRGLNTEAFF	TGTGCCAGCAACAGGGACAGGGGTTTGAACACTGAAGCTTTCTTT
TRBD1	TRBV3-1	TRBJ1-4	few	CASSIPGQLNEKLFF	TGTGCCAGCAGCATTCCGGGACAGCTTAATGAAAAACTGTTTTTT
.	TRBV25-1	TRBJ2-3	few	CASSERLADTQYF	TGTGCCAGCAGTGAACGTCTGGCAGATACGCAGTATTTT
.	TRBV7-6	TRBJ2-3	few	CASSLGGSPLISTDTQYF	TGTGCCAGCAGCTTAGGGGGGTCACCCCTCATTAGCACAGATACGCAGTATTTT
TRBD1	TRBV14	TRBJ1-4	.	CASSRPRDRGLTNEKLFF	TGTGCCAGCAGCCGACCCCGGGACAGGGGTTTAACTAATGAAAAACTGTTTTTT
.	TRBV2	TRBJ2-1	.	CASSEAWGAGNEQFF	TGTGCCAGCAGTGAAGCATGGGGGGCTGGCAATGAGCAGTTCTTC
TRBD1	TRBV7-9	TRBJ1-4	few	CASSRTGGNEKLFF	TGTGCCAGCAGCCGGACAGGGGGGAATGAAAAACTGTTTTTT
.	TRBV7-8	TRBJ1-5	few	CASSLGPGGTDQPQHF	TGTGCCAGCAGCTTAGGGCCAGGAGGTACGGATCAGCCCCAGCATTTT
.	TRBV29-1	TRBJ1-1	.	CSAAAVEAFF	TGCAGCGCCGCAGCGGTTGAAGCTTTCTTT
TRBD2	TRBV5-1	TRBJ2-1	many	CASSPGLEVGEQFF	TGCGCCAGCAGCCCGGGACTAGAAGTCGGTGAGCAGTTCTTC